The 22 T cell receptor beta chains listed next were all sequenced from one sample in a study of monozygotic twins with inflammatory bowel disease. Reanalyzing the 5' RACE reads, TCRdb keeps one entry per CDR3 protein, without DNA. This sample's table has 420,000 or so distinct CDR3 sequences. The sequenced sample consisted of blood. The source of these receptors is a human donor with ulcerative colitis or Crohn's disease, or a healthy co-twin of an affected twin (not recorded which).

This chain links TRBV6-1 with TRBJ2-2; there is no DNA to check the TCRdb D call of TRBD2. There are 15 residues in the CDR3. In germline, CDR1 is MNHNS, CDR2 SASEGT. The CDR3 protein is CASNNQREYTGELFF.

V and J are TRBV7-6 and TRBJ2-7; there is no DNA to check the TCRdb D call of TRBD1. Germline V CDR1 and CDR2: SGHVS, FNYEAQ. This CDR3 region has 15 residues. CDR3: CASGLFPVSVSEQYF.

The rearrangement links TRBV5-6 to TRBJ1-2. The CDR3 runs 13 residues. CDR1 SGHDT and CDR2 YYEEEE come from the germline V gene. The CDR3 is CASSLVPSGGYTF.

The chain links TRBV3-1 to TRBJ2-7; the TCRdb call, TRBD1, lacks DNA for checking. The CDR3 runs to 12 residues. Germline assignment: CDR1 LGHDT and CDR2 YNNKEL (reference sequence). CDR3 sequence reads: CASSHSQAEQYF.

This chain uses TRBV4-2 with TRBJ2-7; TCRdb's D gene call, TRBD1, goes unchecked for lack of DNA. The V gene's germline CDR1 is LGHNA and CDR2 YNFKEQ. CDR3 size: 16 residues. The CDR3 spells CASSQAYRQTTYEQYF.

This rearrangement joins TRBV4-3 to TRBJ2-2. This CDR3 has 16 amino acids. Germline loops: CDR1 LGHNA, CDR2 YSLEER. This chain's CDR3 is CASSHGALGSAGELFF.

The chain uses TRBV20-1 and TRBJ2-3. Germline V gives CDR1 DFQATT, CDR2 SNEGSKA (reference sequence). The CDR3 length is 15 residues. The CDR3 reads CSASDSSESTDTQYF.

The chain links TRBV29-1 to TRBJ2-1; TCRdb selects TRBD1, and the lack of DNA leaves this call unchecked. From germline, CDR1 is SQVTM and CDR2 ANQGSEA. The CDR3 sequence is 15 residues long. This CDR3 reads CSVPVQGRYANEQFF.

The chain has TRBV20-1 and TRBJ2-7. CDR1 DFQATT and CDR2 SNEGSKA come from the germline V gene (reference sequence). The length of the CDR3 is 14 residues. The CDR3: CSARDNRRNYEQYF.

J is TRBJ2-1 and V is TRBV5-4; the TCRdb call, TRBD1, lacks DNA for checking. The CDR3 is 17 amino acids. Germline V gene lookup returns CDR1 SGHNT and CDR2 YYREEE (reference sequence). The CDR3 is CASSSPPGDYIYNEQFF.

V and J are TRBV7-9 and TRBJ2-7; absent DNA, TCRdb's TRBD1 call cannot be checked. The CDR3 has 16 amino acids. Germline V lookup: CDR1 SEHNR, CDR2 FQNEAQ (reference sequence). The CDR3 protein is CASSRIPRQQDHEQYF.

The genes are TRBV7-2 and TRBJ1-5; TCRdb returns TRBD1, unconfirmable since there is no DNA. CDR3 length equals 17 residues. In germline, CDR1 is SGHTA, CDR2 FQGNSA. This CDR3 is CASSLVPGGIGNQPQHF.

The V and J genes are TRBV3-1 and TRBJ2-1; TCRdb lists TRBD2, though no DNA is available to test this call. Per germline, CDR1 LGHDT and CDR2 YNNKEL (reference sequence). This CDR3 is 15 amino acids long. CDR3 region: CASSQGTSGHNEQFF.

The V gene is TRBV6-2 or TRBV6-3, the J gene TRBJ2-7; the TCRdb call, TRBD2, lacks DNA for checking. Looked up from germline, CDR1 is MNHEY and CDR2 is SVGEGT. The CDR3 is 15 residues long. The CDR3 spells CASSTPRSGVGEQYF.

The chain links TRBV5-1 to TRBJ1-2; as DNA is missing, the TRBD1 call by TCRdb cannot be tested. This CDR3 has 13 amino acids. CDR1 is SGHRS and CDR2 is YFSETQ in the germline V gene. The chain's CDR3 is CASSMTGNYGYTF.

The rearrangement links TRBV24-1 to TRBJ2-1; TCRdb reports TRBD2, a call that lacks DNA to check it against. The CDR3 extends over 15 amino acids. Germline CDR1 is KGHDR and CDR2 is SFDVKD. This CDR3 is CATSDVLAGVNEQFF.

The rearrangement uses TRBV5-1 and TRBJ1-1. The CDR3 totals 14 residues. Per germline, CDR1 SGHRS and CDR2 YFSETQ. CDR3 loop: CASGPRYSHTEAFF. Looking up the rest from reference TRBV5-1 and TRBJ1-1 gives the full variable domain: KAGVTQTPRYLIKTRGQQVTLSCSPISGHRSVSWYQQTPGQGLQFLFEYFSETQRNKGNFPGRFSGRQFSNSRSEMNVSTLELGDSALYLCASGPRYSHTEAFFGQGTRLTVV.

This chain joins TRBV29-1 and TRBJ2-1. There are 14 residues in the CDR3. Per germline, CDR1 SQVTM and CDR2 ANQGSEA. The CDR3 here is CSVGVWASYNEQFF.

The chain links TRBV5-1 to TRBJ2-4; TCRdb's D call, TRBD2, is unchecked because there is no DNA. This CDR3 region has 19 residues. Germline-derived CDR1 and CDR2 are SGHRS and YFSETQ. The CDR3 region is CASSLGWTSGMLRGNIQYF.

The chain links TRBV29-1 to TRBJ2-5; with no DNA, the TCRdb D assignment of TRBD2 cannot be verified. Per the germline V gene, CDR1 is SQVTM and CDR2 is ANQGSEA. CDR3 size: 13 residues. The CDR3 protein is CSVGGHPRETQYF. Supplemented by reference TRBV29-1 and TRBJ2-5, the full variable domain reads SAVISQKPSRDICQRGTSLTIQCQVDSQVTMMFWYRQQPGQSLTLIATANQGSEATYESGFVIDKFPISRPNLTFSTLTVSNMSPEDSSIYLCSVGGHPRETQYFGPGTRLLVL.

V usage is TRBV7-2 and J usage is TRBJ2-1. The CDR3 covers 12 residues. CDR1 is SGHTA and CDR2 is FQGNSA in the germline V gene. The CDR3 is CASSVLFTQQFF.

This chain uses TRBV20-1 with TRBJ1-4. CDR3 size: 15 residues. Germline loops: CDR1 DFQATT, CDR2 SNEGSKA (reference sequence). The CDR3 sequence is CSASTPRGLNEKLFF.